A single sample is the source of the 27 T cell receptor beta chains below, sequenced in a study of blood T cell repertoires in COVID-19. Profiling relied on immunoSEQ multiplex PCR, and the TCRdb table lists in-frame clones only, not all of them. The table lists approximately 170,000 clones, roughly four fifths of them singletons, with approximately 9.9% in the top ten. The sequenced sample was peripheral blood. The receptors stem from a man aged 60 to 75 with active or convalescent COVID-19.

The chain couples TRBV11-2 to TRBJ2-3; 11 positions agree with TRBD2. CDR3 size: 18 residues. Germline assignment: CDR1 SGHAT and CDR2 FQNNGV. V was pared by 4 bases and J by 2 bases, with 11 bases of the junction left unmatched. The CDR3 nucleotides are TGTGCCAGCAGCTCCAGGTTGGGTAGCGGGGGGGTCACAGATACGCAGTATTTT. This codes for CASSSRLGSGGVTDTQYF.

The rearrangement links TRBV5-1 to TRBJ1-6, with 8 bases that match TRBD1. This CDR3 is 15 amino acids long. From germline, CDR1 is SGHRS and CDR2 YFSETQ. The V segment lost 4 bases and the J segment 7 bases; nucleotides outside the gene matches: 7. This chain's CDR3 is CASSIGQGGNSPLHF. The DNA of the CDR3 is TGCGCCAGCAGCATCGGACAGGGCGGCAATTCACCCCTCCACTTT.

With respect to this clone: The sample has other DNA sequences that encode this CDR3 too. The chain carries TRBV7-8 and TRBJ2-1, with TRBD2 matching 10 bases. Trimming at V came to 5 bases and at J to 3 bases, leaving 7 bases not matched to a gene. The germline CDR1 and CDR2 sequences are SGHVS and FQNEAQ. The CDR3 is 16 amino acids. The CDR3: CASSPRLAGIYNEQFF. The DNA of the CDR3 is TGTGCCAGCAGCCCGAGACTAGCGGGCATCTACAATGAGCAGTTCTTC. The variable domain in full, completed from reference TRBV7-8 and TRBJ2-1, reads GAGVSQSPRYKVAKRGQDVALRCDPISGHVSLFWYQQALGQGPEFLTYFQNEAQLDKSGLPSDRFFAERPEGSVSTLKIQRTQQEDSAVYLCASSPRLAGIYNEQFFGPGTRLTVL.

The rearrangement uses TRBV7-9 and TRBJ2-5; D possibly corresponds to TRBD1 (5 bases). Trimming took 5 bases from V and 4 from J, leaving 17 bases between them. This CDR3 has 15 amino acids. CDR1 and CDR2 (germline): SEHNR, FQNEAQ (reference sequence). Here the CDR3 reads CASSPLQGVGETQYF. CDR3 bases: TGTGCCAGCAGCCCCCTCCAAGGGGTTGGAGAGACCCAGTACTTC.

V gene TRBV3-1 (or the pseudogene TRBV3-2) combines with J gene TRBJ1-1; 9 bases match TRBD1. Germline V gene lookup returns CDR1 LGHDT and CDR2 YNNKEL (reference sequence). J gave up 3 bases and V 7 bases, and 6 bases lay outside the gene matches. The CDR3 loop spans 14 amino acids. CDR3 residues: CASTTGQGDTEAFF. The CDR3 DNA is TGTGCCAGCACCACGGGACAGGGTGACACTGAAGCTTTCTTT.

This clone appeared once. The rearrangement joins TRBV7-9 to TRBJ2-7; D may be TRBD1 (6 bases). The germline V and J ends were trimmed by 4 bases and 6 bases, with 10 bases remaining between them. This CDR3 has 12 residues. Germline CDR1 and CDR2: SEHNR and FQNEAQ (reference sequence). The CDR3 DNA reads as TGTGCCAGCAGCTCCGGGACACTCGAGCAGTACTTC. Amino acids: CASSSGTLEQYF. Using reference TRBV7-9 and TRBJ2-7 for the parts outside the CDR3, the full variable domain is DTGVSQNPRHKITKRGQNVTFRCDPISEHNRLYWYRQTLGQGPEFLTYFQNEAQLEKSRLLSDRFSAERPKGSFSTLEIQRTEQGDSAMYLCASSSGTLEQYFGPGTRLTVT.

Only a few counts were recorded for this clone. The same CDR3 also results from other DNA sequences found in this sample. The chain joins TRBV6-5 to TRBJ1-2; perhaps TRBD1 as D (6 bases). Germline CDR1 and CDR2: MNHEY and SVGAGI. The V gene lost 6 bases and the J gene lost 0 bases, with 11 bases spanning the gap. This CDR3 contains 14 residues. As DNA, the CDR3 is TGTGCCAGCAGGGGGCCAGGGGCTAACTATGGCTACACCTTC. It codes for CASRGPGANYGYTF.

CDR3 region: CASSQTGTGVGYTF. The CDR3 nucleotides read TGCGCCAGCAGCCAAACCGGGACAGGGGTCGGCTACACCTTC. The chain carries TRBV5-1 and TRBJ1-2; 10 bases fit TRBD1. Trimming at V came to 4 bases and at J to 8 bases, leaving 8 bases not matched to a gene. The CDR3 runs to 14 residues. Germline CDR1 is SGHRS and CDR2 is YFSETQ.

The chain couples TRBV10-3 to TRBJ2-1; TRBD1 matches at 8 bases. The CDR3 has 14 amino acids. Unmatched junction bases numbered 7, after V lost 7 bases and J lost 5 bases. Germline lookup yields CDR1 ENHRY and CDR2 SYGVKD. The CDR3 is CAITDRGRHNEQFF. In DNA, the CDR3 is TGTGCCATCACCGACAGGGGTCGGCACAATGAGCAGTTCTTC.

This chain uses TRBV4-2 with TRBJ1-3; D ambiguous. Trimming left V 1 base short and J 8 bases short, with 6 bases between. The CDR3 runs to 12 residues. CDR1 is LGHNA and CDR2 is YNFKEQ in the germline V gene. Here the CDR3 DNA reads TGTGCCAGCAGCCAAGTGGGAGACACCATATATTTT. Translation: CASSQVGDTIYF.

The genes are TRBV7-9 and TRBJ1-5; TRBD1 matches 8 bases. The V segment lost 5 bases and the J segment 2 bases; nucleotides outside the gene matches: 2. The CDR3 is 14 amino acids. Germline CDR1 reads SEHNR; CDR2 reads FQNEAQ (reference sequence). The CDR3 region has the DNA TGTGCCAGCAGCCTGACAGGGGGCAATCAGCCCCAGCATTTT. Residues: CASSLTGGNQPQHF.

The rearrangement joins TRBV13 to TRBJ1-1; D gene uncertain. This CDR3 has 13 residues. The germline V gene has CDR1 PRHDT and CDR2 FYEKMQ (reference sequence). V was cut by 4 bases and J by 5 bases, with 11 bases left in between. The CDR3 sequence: CASSSHEVTEAFF. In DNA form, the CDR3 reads TGTGCCAGCAGCTCCCACGAGGTGACTGAAGCTTTCTTT. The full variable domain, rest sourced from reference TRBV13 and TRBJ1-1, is AAGVIQSPRHLIKEKRETATLKCYPIPRHDTVYWYQQGPGQDPQFLISFYEKMQSDKGSIPDRFSAQQFSDYHSELNMSSLELGDSALYFCASSSHEVTEAFFGQGTRLTVV.

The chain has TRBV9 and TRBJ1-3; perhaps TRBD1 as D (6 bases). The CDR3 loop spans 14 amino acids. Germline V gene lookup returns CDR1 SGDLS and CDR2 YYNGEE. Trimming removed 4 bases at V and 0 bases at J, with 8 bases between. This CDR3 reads CASSLQGSGNTIYF. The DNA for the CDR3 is TGTGCCAGCAGCTTACAGGGCTCTGGAAACACCATATATTTT.

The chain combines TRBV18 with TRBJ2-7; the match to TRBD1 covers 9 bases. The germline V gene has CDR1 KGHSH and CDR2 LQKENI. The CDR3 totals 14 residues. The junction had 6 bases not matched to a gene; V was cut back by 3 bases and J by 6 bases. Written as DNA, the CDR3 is TGTGCCAGCTCACCGGGACAGGGCAATTCCGAGCAGTACTTC. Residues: CASSPGQGNSEQYF.

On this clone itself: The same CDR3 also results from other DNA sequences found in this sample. CDR3 amino acids: CASSPLSTDTQYF. Here the CDR3 DNA reads TGCGCCAGCAGCCCATTGAGCACAGATACGCAGTATTTT. V gene TRBV5-1 combines with J gene TRBJ2-3; D gene ambiguous. The V end was cut by 4 bases, the J end by 0 bases, with 6 bases between. Germline values: CDR1 SGHRS, CDR2 YFSETQ. The CDR3 runs to 13 residues.

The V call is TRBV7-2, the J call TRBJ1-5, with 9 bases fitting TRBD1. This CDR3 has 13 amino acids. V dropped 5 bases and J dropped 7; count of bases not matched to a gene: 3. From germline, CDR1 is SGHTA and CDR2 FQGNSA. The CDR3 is CASSPDRGQPQHF. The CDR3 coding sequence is TGTGCCAGCAGCCCCGACAGGGGGCAGCCCCAGCATTTT.

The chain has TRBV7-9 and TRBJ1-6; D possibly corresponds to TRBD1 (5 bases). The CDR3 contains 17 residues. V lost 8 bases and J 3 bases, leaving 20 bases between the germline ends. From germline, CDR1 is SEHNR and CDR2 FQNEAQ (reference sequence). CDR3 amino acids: CASHYTSGLGYNSPLHF. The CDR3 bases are TGTGCCAGCCACTACACCTCAGGGTTGGGCTATAATTCACCCCTCCACTTT.

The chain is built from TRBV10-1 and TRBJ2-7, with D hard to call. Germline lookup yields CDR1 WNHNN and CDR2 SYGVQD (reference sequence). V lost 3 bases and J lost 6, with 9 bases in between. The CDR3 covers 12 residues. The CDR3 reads CASSDSGIEQYF. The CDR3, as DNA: TGCGCCAGCAGTGATTCAGGCATCGAGCAGTACTTC.

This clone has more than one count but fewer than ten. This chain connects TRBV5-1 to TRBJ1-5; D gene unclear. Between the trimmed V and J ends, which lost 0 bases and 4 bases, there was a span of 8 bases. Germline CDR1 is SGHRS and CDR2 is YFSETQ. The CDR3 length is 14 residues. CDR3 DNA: TGCGCCAGCAGCTTGGACAGCTATAATCAGCCCCAGCATTTT. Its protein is CASSLDSYNQPQHF. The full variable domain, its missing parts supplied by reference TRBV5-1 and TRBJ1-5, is KAGVTQTPRYLIKTRGQQVTLSCSPISGHRSVSWYQQTPGQGLQFLFEYFSETQRNKGNFPGRFSGRQFSNSRSEMNVSTLELGDSALYLCASSLDSYNQPQHFGDGTRLSIL.

The CDR3 loop reads CASSFEFSGPGELFF. The CDR3 DNA reads TGCGCCAGCAGCTTTGAATTTTCTGGGCCCGGGGAGCTGTTTTTT. The rearrangement joins TRBV5-1 to TRBJ2-2; D not resolved. V lost 2 bases to trimming and J lost 6 bases, with 14 bases between them. The CDR3 is made up of 15 amino acids. Germline V gives CDR1 SGHRS, CDR2 YFSETQ.

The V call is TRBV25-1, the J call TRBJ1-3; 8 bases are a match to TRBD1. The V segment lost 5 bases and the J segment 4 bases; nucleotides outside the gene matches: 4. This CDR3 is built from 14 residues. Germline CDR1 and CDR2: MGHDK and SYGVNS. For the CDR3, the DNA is TGTGCCAGCAGTCCGACAGGGGCGGGAAACACCATATATTTT. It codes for CASSPTGAGNTIYF.

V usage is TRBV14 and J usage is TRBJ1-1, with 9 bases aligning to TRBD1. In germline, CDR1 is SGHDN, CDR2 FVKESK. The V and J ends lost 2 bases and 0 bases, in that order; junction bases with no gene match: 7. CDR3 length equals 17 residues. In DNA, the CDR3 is TGTGCCAGCAGCCAAAACAGGGGGCAGGGGATGAACACTGAAGCTTTCTTT. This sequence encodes CASSQNRGQGMNTEAFF.

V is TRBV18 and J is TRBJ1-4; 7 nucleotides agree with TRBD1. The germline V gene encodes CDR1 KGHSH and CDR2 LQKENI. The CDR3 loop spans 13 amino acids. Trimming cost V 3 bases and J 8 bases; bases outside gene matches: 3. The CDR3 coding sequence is TGTGCCAGCTCACCCGACAGGGCGGAAAAACTGTTTTTT. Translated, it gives CASSPDRAEKLFF.

In DNA form, the CDR3 reads TGTGCCAGCCACCAATCCGGGACAGGGAGCGGCTACACCTTC. Translated: CASHQSGTGSGYTF. The rearrangement links TRBV6-5 to TRBJ1-2; 9 bases agree with TRBD1. Unmatched junction bases numbered 12, after V lost 8 bases and J lost 8 bases. This CDR3 has 14 residues. CDR1 is MNHEY, CDR2 SVGAGI, per germline.

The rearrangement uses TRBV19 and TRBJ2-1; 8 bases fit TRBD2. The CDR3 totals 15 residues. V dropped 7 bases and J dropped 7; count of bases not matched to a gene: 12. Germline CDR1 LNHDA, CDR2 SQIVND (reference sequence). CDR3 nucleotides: TGTGCCAGTATGGAACTGACGGGGGGGTTGAATGAGCAGTTCTTC. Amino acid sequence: CASMELTGGLNEQFF.

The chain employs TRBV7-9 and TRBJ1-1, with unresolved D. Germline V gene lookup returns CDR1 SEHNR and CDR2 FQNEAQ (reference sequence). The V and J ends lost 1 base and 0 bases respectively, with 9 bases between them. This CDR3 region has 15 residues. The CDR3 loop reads CASSLDGLMNTEAFF. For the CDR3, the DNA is TGTGCCAGCAGCTTAGATGGGCTCATGAACACTGAAGCTTTCTTT.

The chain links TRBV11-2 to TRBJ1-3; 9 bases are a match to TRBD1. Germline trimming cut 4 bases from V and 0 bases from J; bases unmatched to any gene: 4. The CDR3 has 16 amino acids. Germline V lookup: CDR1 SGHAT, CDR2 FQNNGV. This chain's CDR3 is CASSWGTGSSGNTIYF. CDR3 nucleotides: TGTGCCAGCAGCTGGGGGACAGGGAGCTCTGGAAACACCATATATTTT.